The 15 T cell receptor beta chains reported below all come from one sample, sequenced in a study of cytomegalovirus exposure and HLA in healthy donors. Primers: 60 Vbeta forward and 13 Jbeta reverse. Data came from immunoSEQ multiplex PCR; TCRdb stores just in-frame clones and leaves some out. The sample has some 76,000 clones, around 76% seen once; the top ten hold 9% to 14%. Sequenced material: PBMCs. These receptors all stem from a male donor in good health and CMV-seropositive.

The V and J genes are TRBV4-3 and TRBJ2-3; 11 bases line up with TRBD2. This CDR3 contains 17 residues. Germline lookup yields CDR1 LGHNA and CDR2 YSLEER. V trimming: 3 bases; J trimming: 1 base; junction bases outside the gene matches: 6. CDR3: CASSHRPSGGRTDTQYF. CDR3 bases: TGCGCCAGCAGCCACCGACCTAGCGGGGGGCGCACAGATACGCAGTATTTT.

The gene calls are TRBV25-1 and TRBJ2-7; tentatively, D is TRBD1 (6 bases). The length of the CDR3 is 14 residues. V was trimmed by 5 bases and J by 0 bases, leaving 11 bases between them. Germline CDR1 MGHDK, CDR2 SYGVNS. The CDR3 DNA follows: TGTGCCAGCAGTCGAGGGACAAGCTCCTACGAGCAGTACTTC. Translating gives CASSRGTSSYEQYF.

V usage is TRBV11-2 and J usage is TRBJ2-3, with a tentative D call TRBD2 (6 bases). The V and J ends lost 5 bases and 4 bases respectively, with 28 bases between them. The germline gives CDR1 SGHAT, CDR2 FQNNGV. The CDR3 extends over 19 amino acids. The CDR3: CASSPRAGLARKRADTQYF. The CDR3 DNA reads TGTGCCAGCAGCCCCCGCGCCGGGCTAGCGCGAAAAAGGGCAGATACGCAGTATTTT.

The chain uses TRBV27 and TRBJ2-1, with D maybe TRBD2 (5 bases). The CDR3 length is 15 residues. CDR1 MNHEY and CDR2 SMNVEV come from the germline V gene (reference sequence). V was cut by 2 bases and J by 4 bases, with 12 bases left in between. The DNA of the CDR3 is TGTGCCAGCAGTTTACCCCCCCCGGGGTACAATGAGCAGTTCTTC. The encoded protein is CASSLPPPGYNEQFF.

The chain links TRBV19 to TRBJ1-5; the D gene is possibly TRBD1 (5 bases). Trimming shortened V by 7 bases and J by 0 bases, and 13 bases separated the two germline ends. The CDR3 contains 15 residues. Germline-derived CDR1 and CDR2 are LNHDA and SQIVND (reference sequence). CDR3 region: CASTDSGGSNQPQHF. The DNA for the CDR3 is TGTGCCAGTACCGACTCGGGGGGTAGCAATCAGCCCCAGCATTTT.

This chain joins TRBV7-9 and TRBJ1-4; D gene unclear. This CDR3 has 15 amino acids. V dropped 5 bases and J dropped 8 bases, with 18 bases sitting between them. Germline-derived CDR1 and CDR2 are SEHNR and FQNEAQ (reference sequence). The CDR3: CASSTGGGWREKLFF. In DNA form, the CDR3 reads TGTGCCAGCAGCACCGGTGGAGGGTGGAGGGAAAAACTGTTTTTT.

This clone was found a few times. V is TRBV6-5 and J is TRBJ1-1, with D possibly matching TRBD1 (5 bases). Trimming removed 7 bases at V and 0 bases at J, with 12 bases between. CDR1 is MNHEY and CDR2 is SVGAGI in the germline V gene. The CDR3 runs to 14 residues. The CDR3 coding sequence is TGTGCCAGCACCACGGACATTCTGAACACTGAAGCTTTCTTT. Its translation: CASTTDILNTEAFF.

The chain combines TRBV2 with TRBJ2-1, with 8 bases matching TRBD2. Germline CDR1 and CDR2: SNHLY and FYNNEI. The J segment lost 8 bases and the V segment lost 6 bases, leaving 12 bases of the junction unmatched. The length of the CDR3 is 15 residues. This chain's CDR3 is CASRETSGGVDEQFF. Written as DNA, the CDR3 is TGTGCCAGCAGAGAAACTAGCGGAGGGGTCGATGAGCAGTTCTTC.

The chain has TRBV30 and TRBJ1-2, with 7 bases fitting TRBD1. This CDR3 contains 14 residues. CDR1 and CDR2 (germline): GTSNPN, SVGIG (reference sequence). V shed 2 bases and J 9 bases; nucleotides not matched to a gene: 12. CDR3 loop: CAWSSGPGGTSYTF. The DNA for the CDR3 is TGTGCCTGGAGTTCGGGACCAGGGGGTACTAGCTACACCTTC.

The chain employs TRBV28 and TRBJ2-1, with 8 bases identical to TRBD2. This CDR3 contains 13 residues. Germline CDR1 is MDHEN and CDR2 is SYDVKM. V shed 9 bases and J 0 bases; nucleotides not matched to a gene: 1. The CDR3 sequence: CASAGGSYNEQFF. CDR3 nucleotide sequence: TGTGCCAGTGCGGGGGGCTCCTACAATGAGCAGTTCTTC.

This chain links TRBV4-2 with TRBJ2-2, with D hard to call. Per germline, CDR1 LGHNA and CDR2 YNFKEQ. This CDR3 has 15 amino acids. V was shortened by 1 base and J by 1 base, with 7 bases between the two germline ends. The CDR3 here is CASSQVERNTGELFF. The CDR3 DNA is TGTGCCAGCAGCCAAGTCGAGCGGAACACCGGGGAGCTGTTTTTT.

CDR3 residues: CASSPSGRGSNYGYTF. For the CDR3, the DNA is TGTGCCAGCAGCCCCTCGGGCAGGGGGTCCAACTATGGCTACACCTTC. This chain links TRBV7-9 with TRBJ1-2, with 7 bases aligning to TRBD1. This CDR3 contains 16 residues. Germline CDR1 is SEHNR and CDR2 is FQNEAQ (reference sequence). Trimming at V came to 5 bases and at J to 2 bases, leaving 11 bases not matched to a gene.

This rearrangement joins TRBV29-1 to TRBJ2-5; 9 positions match TRBD1. Germline trimming cut 4 bases from V and 4 bases from J; bases unmatched to any gene: 7. Per germline, CDR1 SQVTM and CDR2 ANQGSEA. The CDR3 runs 14 residues. The CDR3 DNA follows: TGCAGCGTTGCGACAGGGGGTTTTCTAGAGACCCAGTACTTC. This encodes CSVATGGFLETQYF. Supplemented by reference TRBV29-1 and TRBJ2-5, the full variable domain reads SAVISQKPSRDICQRGTSLTIQCQVDSQVTMMFWYRQQPGQSLTLIATANQGSEATYESGFVIDKFPISRPNLTFSTLTVSNMSPEDSSIYLCSVATGGFLETQYFGPGTRLLVL.

This rearrangement joins TRBV7-2 to TRBJ1-5; D is perhaps TRBD1 (6 bases). From germline, CDR1 is SGHTA and CDR2 FQGNSA. The CDR3 is made up of 13 amino acids. V lost 4 bases, J lost 4 bases, and 8 bases lay in between. In DNA form, the CDR3 reads TGTGCCAGCAGCTCGAGGGGGAATCAGCCCCAGCATTTT. Protein: CASSSRGNQPQHF.

The J gene is TRBJ1-2, the V gene TRBV4-3; D is perhaps TRBD1 (5 bases). The germline V and J ends were trimmed by 3 bases and 4 bases, with 12 bases remaining between them. The CDR3 sequence is 14 residues long. Germline CDR1 reads LGHNA; CDR2 reads YSLEER. In nucleotides, the CDR3 is TGCGCCAGCAGCCAGGCGGGGCAGGGCTATGGCTACACCTTC. Its translation is CASSQAGQGYGYTF.